Listed below are T cell receptor beta chains from one sample, sequenced in a study of cytomegalovirus exposure and HLA in healthy donors. Method: immunoSEQ multiplex PCR; TCRdb's copy keeps in-frame clones and lacks some. The table lists approximately 170,000 clones, roughly 80% of them singletons. Sequenced: PBMCs. The receptors stem from a woman aged 18 to 35 in good health and CMV-seronegative. The CDR3 runs from the conserved cysteine through the conserved F or W. The D gene is left open where the match is weak. A clone size is listed for some rows: how often the clone was seen (once, few, many), or a class if it is expanded.

>-|TRBJ1-3|TRBV6-5|-
CASSYSRQPGNTIYF
TGTGCCAGCAGTTACTCGAGGCAGCCGGGAAACACCATATATTTT
>-|TRBJ2-4|TRBV27|TRBD2
CASTAGDGSLGKNIQYF
TGTGCCAGCACCGCGGGAGATGGAAGTTTAGGCAAAAACATTCAGTACTTC
>-|TRBJ2-5|TRBV7-8|TRBD2
CASSPGTSGLLYF
TGTGCCAGCAGCCCTGGGACTAGCGGGCTACTTTACTTC
>-|TRBJ2-7|TRBV6-5|-
CASGRTFYEQYF
TGTGCCAGCGGACGGACTTTCTACGAGCAGTACTTC
>-|TRBJ2-3|TRBV5-1|-
CATTRGEWTDTQYF
TGCGCCACCACCCGGGGTGAATGGACAGATACGCAGTATTTT
>few|TRBJ2-1|TRBV7-3|TRBD2
CASSLGAGAFGNEQFF
TGTGCCAGCAGCTTAGGGGCGGGAGCGTTTGGTAATGAGCAGTTCTTC
>-|TRBJ1-2|TRBV4-3|TRBD1
CASSPQASRGDGYTF
TGCGCCAGCAGCCCTCAAGCGAGCAGGGGGGATGGCTACACCTTC
>-|TRBJ2-5|TRBV28|-
CASSSASGSTRETQYF
TGTGCCAGCAGTTCGGCTTCGGGTTCAACGAGGGAGACCCAGTACTTC
>-|TRBJ2-3|TRBV7-2|TRBD2
CASSLALAGRTDTQYF
TGTGCCAGCAGCTTGGCCTTAGCGGGGCGCACAGATACGCAGTATTTT
>once|TRBJ1-1|TRBV18|-
CASSPDSNTEAFF
TGTGCCAGCTCACCGGACAGCAACACTGAAGCTTTCTTT
>-|TRBJ1-6|TRBV21-1|-
CASSNREANSPLHF
TGTGCCAGCAGCAATCGGGAAGCGAATTCACCCCTCCACTTT
>-|TRBJ2-7|TRBV12-5|TRBD2
CASGLVGKGLAGGQGEQYF
TGTGCTAGTGGTTTGGTCGGGAAGGGACTAGCGGGGGGGCAAGGCGAGCAGTACTTC
>-|TRBJ1-5|TRBV28|TRBD1
CASKAGGAYSNQPQHF
TGTGCCAGCAAGGCAGGGGGCGCTTATAGCAATCAGCCCCAGCATTTT
>-|TRBJ1-1|TRBV27|-
CASSSLDSGTEAFF
TGTGCCAGCAGTTCCCTGGACAGCGGCACTGAAGCTTTCTTT
>-|TRBJ2-3|TRBV30|-
CAWRGGPSGDRNTQYF
TGTGCCTGGAGAGGGGGTCCTAGCGGTGATCGGAATACGCAGTATTTT
>once|TRBJ2-7|TRBV19|-
CASSIRLAPYEQYF
TGTGCCAGTAGTATACGACTCGCCCCCTACGAGCAGTACTTC
>few|TRBJ2-5|TRBV14|TRBD2
CASSQDRLAGGQETQYF
TGTGCCAGCAGCCAAGATCGACTAGCGGGGGGTCAAGAGACCCAGTACTTC
>once|TRBJ2-5|TRBV11-3|TRBD2
CASSPGLAGNLQETQYF
TGTGCCAGCAGCCCGGGACTAGCGGGAAATCTTCAGGAGACCCAGTACTTC
>-|TRBJ2-2|TRBV6-7|TRBD2
CASSSPGLAGGPNTGELFF
TGTGCCAGCAGTTCCCCGGGACTAGCGGGGGGCCCCAACACCGGGGAGCTGTTTTTT
>-|TRBJ1-2|TRBV30|TRBD1
CACTGGIYGYTF
TGTGCCTGTACAGGGGGGATCTATGGCTACACCTTC
>-|TRBJ2-1|TRBV7-6|-
CASSLEASSYNEQFF
TGTGCCAGCAGCTTAGAGGCTAGCTCCTACAATGAGCAGTTCTTC
>-|TRBJ2-1|TRBV7-8|TRBD2
CASSLARTSGSYEQFF
TGTGCCAGCAGCTTAGCGAGGACTAGCGGGAGCTATGAGCAGTTCTTC
>-|TRBJ1-2|TRBV2|-
CASSPATAYGYTF
TGTGCCAGCAGTCCTGCGACAGCCTATGGCTACACCTTC
>-|TRBJ1-4|TRBV9|TRBD1
CASSGPRTGNEKLFF
TGTGCCAGCAGCGGACCAAGGACAGGGAATGAAAAACTGTTTTTT
>-|TRBJ2-2|TRBV21-1|-
CAIPGGGGNTGELFF
TGTGCCATCCCCGGCGGGGGGGGGAACACCGGGGAGCTGTTTTTT
>-|TRBJ1-5|TRBV28|TRBD1
CASTGQGRSNQPQHF
TGTGCCAGCACTGGACAGGGAAGGAGCAATCAGCCCCAGCATTTT
>-|TRBJ2-2|TRBV7-6|-
CASSSSGANTGELFF
TGTGCCAGCAGCTCCTCGGGAGCGAACACCGGGGAGCTGTTTTTT